The next 21 T cell receptor beta chains were all read from a single sample in a study of vaccination effects on CD4 cells after COVID-19. Expansion with viral peptide pools was applied to antigen-specific CD4+ T cells by the ViraFEST assay prior to sequencing. Isolating CD4+ T cells followed ten to eleven days of culture. Each participant was administered two doses of either the BNT162b2 or the mRNA-1273 vaccine. For these TCRs, the target antigens are not known. Produced via immunoSEQ multiplex PCR; TCRdb's table is partial and in-frame only. The profile shows around 65,000 clones, 73% of them singletons. The sequenced sample was CD4+ T cells from PBMCs cultured with HCoV-229E spike peptides, obtained after COVID-19 vaccination. The receptor source for this set is a human donor who received a COVID-19 vaccine.

This rearrangement joins TRBV6-1 to TRBJ2-5; the D gene is possibly TRBD2 (6 bases). This CDR3 contains 17 residues. Germline assignment: CDR1 MNHNS and CDR2 SASEGT. Trimming cost V 1 base and J 1 base, with 16 bases left between them. The CDR3 nucleotides read TGTGCCAGCAGTGAAGGGCCGCCAGGAGGGGCCCAAGAGACCCAGTACTTC. It encodes CASSEGPPGGAQETQYF.

The chain couples TRBV7-8 to TRBJ1-5; possibly TRBD1 for D (5 bases). The germline V gene encodes CDR1 SGHVS and CDR2 FQNEAQ. The ends were cut back, 4 bases at V and 7 bases at J, with 17 bases in the middle. The CDR3 is 15 amino acids. The CDR3 is CASSSGPARRQPQHF. The CDR3 DNA reads as TGTGCCAGCAGCTCGGGACCGGCTAGAAGGCAGCCCCAGCATTTT.

This rearrangement joins TRBV7-2 to TRBJ1-2; D possibly corresponds to TRBD1 (5 bases). The CDR3 sequence is 16 residues long. The germline CDR1 and CDR2 sequences are SGHTA and FQGNSA. Trimming removed 3 bases at V and 0 bases at J, with 14 bases between. The DNA for the CDR3 is TGTGCCAGCAGCTTTAATTCCGGCAGGGCTAACTATGGCTACACCTTC. Its protein product is CASSFNSGRANYGYTF.

The table lists this clone with a few counts. This chain connects TRBV5-1 to TRBJ1-1; D not resolved. Germline CDR1 is SGHRS and CDR2 is YFSETQ. The V gene lost 6 bases and the J gene lost 4 bases, with 16 bases spanning the gap. This CDR3 contains 14 residues. In DNA, the CDR3 is TGCGCCAGCACGACCACCGGGCTGAGCACTGAAGCTTTCTTT. Its translation: CASTTTGLSTEAFF.

This clone showed up just once. The J gene is TRBJ1-2, the V gene TRBV12-5, with D hard to call. The CDR3 is made up of 15 amino acids. The V gene's germline CDR1 is LGHNT and CDR2 FRNRAP. V lost 0 bases to trimming and J lost 6 bases, with 14 bases between them. Written as DNA, the CDR3 is TGTGCTAGTGGTTTGGTACTGGGAATGTTAAATGGCTACACCTTC. It specifies CASGLVLGMLNGYTF. Full variable domain (remainder filled in from reference TRBV12-5 and TRBJ1-2): DARVTQTPRHKVTEMGQEVTMRCQPILGHNTVFWYRQTMMQGLELLAYFRNRAPLDDSGMPKDRFSAEMPDATLATLKIQPSEPRDSAVYFCASGLVLGMLNGYTFGSGTRLTVV.

The chain joins TRBV11-2 to TRBJ2-5, with TRBD2 matching over 13 bases. This CDR3 has 15 residues. With V trimmed by 3 bases and J by 6 bases, 4 bases remained unmatched. Germline values: CDR1 SGHAT, CDR2 FQNNGV. The CDR3 is CASSFTSGGGKTQYF. The CDR3 DNA follows: TGTGCCAGCAGCTTTACTAGCGGGGGGGGGAAGACCCAGTACTTC.

The CDR3 DNA reads as TGCAGCGCTCACACGAGATTACCAGGGAGGGACAGAGATGAAAAACTGTTTTTT. It is translated as CSAHTRLPGRDRDEKLFF. V and J are TRBV29-1 and TRBJ1-4; 7 bases agree with TRBD1. V shed 7 bases, J shed 6 bases, and the junction held 23 bases outside the gene matches. This CDR3 contains 18 residues. CDR1 is SQVTM and CDR2 is ANQGSEA in the germline V gene.

This clone has just one count. This chain links TRBV5-8 with TRBJ1-4; D is unresolved. The CDR3 covers 13 residues. With 1 base removed from V and 6 bases from J, the gap between germline ends came to 7 bases. Per the germline V gene, CDR1 is SGHTS and CDR2 is YDEGEE. The CDR3 sequence is CASSLHRDEKLFF. The CDR3, as DNA: TGTGCCAGCAGCTTGCACCGAGATGAAAAACTGTTTTTT.

J is TRBJ2-3 and V is TRBV4-1; tentatively, D is TRBD2 (5 bases). Deletions cut 0 bases from V and 0 bases from J, with 10 bases between. Germline V gene data show CDR1 as MGHRA and CDR2 as YSYEKL. This CDR3 is built from 16 residues. In DNA form, the CDR3 reads TGCGCCAGCAGCCAAGATAGAGCGGTTAGCACAGATACGCAGTATTTT. It specifies CASSQDRAVSTDTQYF.

V gene TRBV5-8 combines with J gene TRBJ2-7; maybe TRBD2 (7 bases). The CDR3 contains 13 residues. V lost 4 bases, J lost 7 bases, and 15 bases lay in between. Per germline, CDR1 SGHTS and CDR2 YDEGEE. The CDR3 DNA is TGTGCCAGCAGCCTACGGAGGGGGGGAGAGCAGTACGTC. Its protein is CASSLRRGGEQYV.

This clone was seen a few times. V usage is TRBV30 and J usage is TRBJ2-3; D possibly uses TRBD1 or TRBD2 (5 bases each). CDR3 length equals 13 residues. Trimming stripped 2 bases from V and 2 bases from J, with 8 bases between. CDR1 and CDR2 from the germline V gene are GTSNPN and SVGIG (reference sequence). CDR3 sequence: CAWSSGTTDTQYF. The CDR3 DNA sequence: TGTGCCTGGAGTTCCGGGACCACAGATACGCAGTATTTT. Filled out from reference TRBV30 and TRBJ2-3, the complete variable domain reads SQTIHQWPATLVQPVGSPLSLECTVEGTSNPNLYWYRQAAGRGLQLLFYSVGIGQISSEVPQNLSASRPQDRQFILSSKKLLLSDSGFYLCAWSSGTTDTQYFGPGTRLTVL.

The chain joins TRBV10-3 to TRBJ2-4, with D uncertain. Germline CDR1 is ENHRY and CDR2 is SYGVKD. There are 14 residues in the CDR3. V was clipped by 2 bases and J by 2 bases, with 7 bases between them. This CDR3 reads CAISEGNPKNIQYF. The DNA for the CDR3 is TGTGCCATCAGTGAGGGGAACCCCAAAAACATTCAGTACTTC.

This clone was seen once. The V gene is TRBV5-1, the J gene TRBJ2-3; no clear D. Germline V gene data show CDR1 as SGHRS and CDR2 as YFSETQ. Trimming stripped 4 bases from V and 5 bases from J, with 14 bases between. This CDR3 comprises 14 residues. This CDR3 is CASSGTLVGDTQYF. CDR3 DNA sequence: TGCGCCAGCAGCGGTACCCTTGTAGGAGATACGCAGTATTTT. The full variable domain, with the rest looked up from reference TRBV5-1 and TRBJ2-3, is KAGVTQTPRYLIKTRGQQVTLSCSPISGHRSVSWYQQTPGQGLQFLFEYFSETQRNKGNFPGRFSGRQFSNSRSEMNVSTLELGDSALYLCASSGTLVGDTQYFGPGTRLTVL.

This clone came up once. The genes are TRBV18 and TRBJ1-2; weak D call: TRBD1 (5 bases). Trimming took 1 base from V and 0 from J, leaving 9 bases between them. Germline CDR1 and CDR2: KGHSH and LQKENI. This CDR3 is 15 amino acids long. CDR3 DNA sequence: TGTGCCAGCTCACCACGACAGAACTCTAACTATGGCTACACCTTC. It translates to CASSPRQNSNYGYTF.

The sample holds one count of this clone. V gene TRBV7-8 combines with J gene TRBJ2-3, with D unresolved. Germline CDR1 and CDR2: SGHVS and FQNEAQ. CDR3 length: 15 residues. Trimming shortened V by 1 base and J by 1 base, and 9 bases separated the two germline ends. The CDR3 region is CASSLVVTRTDTQYF. The DNA of the CDR3 is TGTGCCAGCAGCTTAGTAGTCACCCGCACAGATACGCAGTATTTT.

This sequence joins TRBV28 and TRBJ1-2, with D perhaps TRBD1 (5 bases). Germline-derived CDR1 and CDR2 are MDHEN and SYDVKM. This CDR3 is built from 15 residues. V dropped 6 bases and J dropped 3 bases, with 17 bases sitting between them. The CDR3 bases are TGTGCCAGCAGCGCACCCGGGACGGCTCACTATGGCTACACCTTC. It is translated as CASSAPGTAHYGYTF.

The chain employs TRBV5-6 and TRBJ1-3; D unresolved. The CDR3 runs 13 residues. V lost 1 base, J lost 2 bases, and 4 bases lay in between. The V gene's germline CDR1 is SGHDT and CDR2 YYEEEE. The CDR3 spells CASSLTPGNTIYF. The DNA for the CDR3 is TGTGCCAGCAGCTTGACTCCTGGAAACACCATATATTTT.

The chain carries TRBV3-1 (or the pseudogene TRBV3-2) and TRBJ1-4, with 7 positions matching TRBD1. The CDR3 extends over 13 amino acids. From germline, CDR1 is LGHDT and CDR2 YNNKEL (reference sequence). The V and J ends lost 0 bases and 9 bases, in that order; junction bases with no gene match: 1. This CDR3 is CASSQEDRKKLFF. CDR3 in DNA: TGTGCCAGCAGCCAAGAGGACAGGAAAAAACTGTTTTTT.

The genes are TRBV9 and TRBJ1-3; D is ambiguous. This CDR3 has 16 amino acids. The V gene's germline CDR1 is SGDLS and CDR2 YYNGEE. V was cut by 3 bases and J by 0 bases, with 13 bases left in between. CDR3 loop: CASSEGRAVSGNTIYF. CDR3 in DNA: TGTGCCAGCAGCGAAGGTAGGGCAGTCTCTGGAAACACCATATATTTT.

This chain uses TRBV7-2 with TRBJ2-7; D is perhaps TRBD1 (6 bases). The CDR3 extends over 13 amino acids. Per the germline V gene, CDR1 is SGHTA and CDR2 is FQGNSA. V lost 5 bases and J lost 3, with 11 bases in between. The CDR3 reads CASSQVDSYEQYV. CDR3 nucleotides: TGTGCCAGCAGCCAGGTGGACAGCTACGAGCAGTACGTC.

The genes are TRBV6-1 and TRBJ1-4; D call uncertain. CDR1 is MNHNS, CDR2 SASEGT, per germline. The CDR3 runs 14 residues. V dropped 3 bases and J dropped 4 bases, with 9 bases sitting between them. DNA of the CDR3: TGTGCCAGCAGTGAGCCCAGACTTAATGAAAAACTGTTTTTT. Its translation is CASSEPRLNEKLFF.